Listed below are T cell receptor beta chains from one sample, sequenced in a study of patients and donors after allogeneic stem cell transplantation. TCRdb recomputed calls from the RT-PCR reads with MiXCR, one row per CDR3 protein. The table lists more than 75,000 distinct CDR3 sequences, around 5% of them singletons. Material: blood, either unsorted or a sorted T cell fraction (not recorded which). Receptor source: a human donor who was either an allogeneic HSCT recipient or a stem cell or donor lymphocyte infusion donor (not recorded which). It is not recorded whose cells these are; they may come from a transplant donor. Each CDR3 is given with its conserved first and last residue. The order of the fields is V gene, J gene, D gene, clone size, CDR3 protein, CDR3 DNA. D genes are given only for firm matches. Rows give clone size only sometimes, using once, few, many, or a class for an expanded clone.

V gene: TRBV20-1
J gene: TRBJ2-1
D gene: TRBD2
clone size: many
CDR3 protein: CSARPSQELAGYNEQFF
CDR3 DNA: TGCAGTGCTCGTCCAAGTCAAGAACTAGCGGGGTACAATGAGCAGTTCTTC

V gene: TRBV7-9
J gene: TRBJ1-1
D gene: .
clone size: many
CDR3 protein: CASSLDDRSAFF
CDR3 DNA: TGTGCCAGCAGCTTAGACGACAGGTCTGCTTTCTTT

V gene: TRBV12-3/TRBV12-4
J gene: TRBJ2-2
D gene: .
clone size: few
CDR3 protein: CASSYWGGTGELFF
CDR3 DNA: TGTGCCAGCAGTTATTGGGGTGGCACCGGGGAGCTGTTTTTT

V gene: TRBV7-8
J gene: TRBJ1-5
D gene: .
clone size: many
CDR3 protein: CASSLAREQPQHF
CDR3 DNA: TGTGCCAGCAGCTTAGCTCGGGAACAGCCCCAGCATTTT

V gene: TRBV5-6
J gene: TRBJ1-6
D gene: .
clone size: .
CDR3 protein: CASSTGPDSPLHF
CDR3 DNA: TGTGCCAGCAGCACCGGACCGGATTCACCCCTCCACTTT

V gene: TRBV12-3/TRBV12-4
J gene: TRBJ1-2
D gene: .
clone size: few
CDR3 protein: CASSFAAGGSGYTF
CDR3 DNA: TGTGCCAGCAGTTTCGCCGCCGGGGGTTCAGGCTACACCTTC

V gene: TRBV11-3
J gene: TRBJ2-1
D gene: .
clone size: .
CDR3 protein: CASSFSEGATYNEQFF
CDR3 DNA: TGTGCCAGCAGCTTCTCGGAAGGGGCGACCTACAATGAGCAGTTCTTC

V gene: TRBV28
J gene: TRBJ2-2
D gene: .
clone size: few
CDR3 protein: CAIPLRTPGSCFF
CDR3 DNA: .

V gene: TRBV9
J gene: TRBJ2-5
D gene: .
clone size: few
CDR3 protein: CASSVEGGGGETQYF
CDR3 DNA: TGTGCCAGCAGCGTAGAGGGGGGCGGGGGAGAGACCCAGTACTTC

V gene: TRBV9
J gene: TRBJ2-5
D gene: .
clone size: many
CDR3 protein: CASSEGPEETQYF
CDR3 DNA: TGTGCCAGCAGCGAGGGGCCCGAAGAGACCCAGTACTTC

V gene: TRBV20-1
J gene: TRBJ1-2
D gene: .
clone size: medium-sized
CDR3 protein: CSASAGALSGYGYTF
CDR3 DNA: TGCAGTGCTAGTGCGGGGGCCCTTTCAGGCTATGGCTACACCTTC

V gene: TRBV4-2
J gene: TRBJ2-6
D gene: .
clone size: many
CDR3 protein: CASSQLPDRAGANVLTF
CDR3 DNA: TGTGCCAGCAGCCAACTCCCAGACAGAGCTGGGGCCAACGTCCTGACTTTC

V gene: TRBV12-3/TRBV12-4
J gene: TRBJ2-7
D gene: .
clone size: many
CDR3 protein: CASGWGSSYEQYF
CDR3 DNA: TGTGCCAGCGGATGGGGCAGCTCCTACGAGCAGTACTTC

V gene: TRBV5-1
J gene: TRBJ2-6
D gene: TRBD1
clone size: .
CDR3 protein: CASSSTGSSSGANVLTF
CDR3 DNA: TGCGCCAGCAGCTCGACAGGGTCTAGCTCTGGGGCCAACGTCCTGACTTTC

V gene: TRBV12-3/TRBV12-4
J gene: TRBJ2-1
D gene: TRBD1
clone size: many
CDR3 protein: CASKGAGYNEQFF
CDR3 DNA: TGTGCCAGCAAGGGGGCTGGCTACAATGAGCAGTTCTTC

V gene: TRBV10-3
J gene: TRBJ2-7
D gene: .
clone size: many
CDR3 protein: CAISTGAEQYF
CDR3 DNA: TGTGCCATCAGTACGGGGGCCGAGCAGTACTTC

V gene: TRBV28
J gene: TRBJ1-5
D gene: .
clone size: many
CDR3 protein: CASSPAGRDSNQPQHF
CDR3 DNA: TGTGCCAGCAGTCCGGCGGGACGGGACTCCAATCAGCCCCAGCATTTT

V gene: TRBV5-1
J gene: TRBJ2-7
D gene: TRBD1
clone size: many
CDR3 protein: CASSLGTESYEQYF
CDR3 DNA: TGCGCCAGCAGTCTCGGGACAGAGTCCTACGAGCAGTACTTC

V gene: TRBV19
J gene: TRBJ2-3
D gene: .
clone size: many
CDR3 protein: CASRDSPTDTQYF
CDR3 DNA: TGTGCCAGTCGGGATAGTCCAACAGATACGCAGTATTTT

V gene: TRBV4-1
J gene: TRBJ2-3
D gene: .
clone size: many
CDR3 protein: CASSHLGGRRDTQYF
CDR3 DNA: TGCGCCAGCAGCCACCTAGGGGGGAGGAGGGATACGCAGTATTTT

V gene: TRBV6-2/TRBV6-3
J gene: TRBJ1-5
D gene: .
clone size: few
CDR3 protein: CASSGLGNQPQHF
CDR3 DNA: TGTGCCAGCTCTGGACTGGGCAATCAGCCCCAGCATTTT

V gene: TRBV5-1
J gene: TRBJ1-1
D gene: .
clone size: many
CDR3 protein: CASKDAGTRGEAFF
CDR3 DNA: TGCGCCAGCAAGGACGCGGGGACTAGGGGTGAAGCTTTCTTT

V gene: TRBV5-1
J gene: TRBJ2-5
D gene: TRBD2
clone size: many
CDR3 protein: CASSLERGDQETQYF
CDR3 DNA: TGCGCCAGCAGCTTAGAGCGGGGGGATCAAGAGACCCAGTACTTC

V gene: TRBV29-1
J gene: TRBJ2-3
D gene: TRBD2
clone size: .
CDR3 protein: CSVQGLAGTADTQYF
CDR3 DNA: TGCAGCGTTCAAGGACTAGCGGGTACCGCAGATACGCAGTATTTT